A single sample gave rise to the 29 T cell receptor beta chains below, sequenced in a study of T cell repertoires in cytomegalovirus infection. TCRdb itself ran the reads through MiXCR, one entry per CDR3 protein. The data show around 310,000 distinct CDR3 sequences, roughly a sixth seen once. The source material was PBMCs. Receptors were obtained from a human donor in good health (CMV status not recorded). Some clones in this sample may be carry-over from other donors' samples.

The chain joins TRBV4-3 to TRBJ2-5; no clear D. Trimming pared 4 bases from V and 2 bases from J, leaving 11 bases between. This CDR3 is built from 14 residues. Germline CDR1 is LGHNA and CDR2 is YSLEER. CDR3 DNA: TGCGCCAGCAGCCTTCGGGTTGTACAAGAGACCCAGTACTTC. Residues: CASSLRVVQETQYF.

This clonotype was picked up a small number of times. V gene TRBV29-1 combines with J gene TRBJ2-1; the match to TRBD2 covers 7 bases. The CDR3 spans 13 residues. V was pared by 3 bases and J by 7 bases, with 6 bases of the junction left unmatched. Germline CDR1 is SQVTM and CDR2 is ANQGSEA. The CDR3 here is CSVDSGGGNEQFF. DNA for the CDR3: TGCAGCGTTGACTCGGGGGGAGGAAATGAGCAGTTCTTC.

This clonotype occurred a few times. V usage is TRBV24-1 and J usage is TRBJ1-1; D gene unclear. This CDR3 is built from 13 residues. Germline assignment: CDR1 KGHDR and CDR2 SFDVKD. Trimming left V 1 base short and J 4 bases short, with 6 bases between. The CDR3 DNA reads TGTGCCACCAGTGATTTCGGTAGCACTGAAGCTTTCTTT. Amino acids: CATSDFGSTEAFF.

This clonotype was seen at least ten times. This CDR3 reads CASSQVGTGGEKLFF. DNA of the CDR3: TGCGCCAGCAGCCAAGTGGGGACAGGGGGAGAAAAACTGTTTTTT. This sequence joins TRBV4-1 and TRBJ1-4, with 11 bases lining up with TRBD1. CDR3 length equals 15 residues. Trimming removed 1 base from V and 8 bases from J; junction bases left unmatched: 3. Germline CDR1 and CDR2: MGHRA and YSYEKL.

J is TRBJ1-1 and V is TRBV4-1; the D is unclear. The CDR3 length is 14 residues. Trimming stripped 0 bases from V and 1 base from J, with 6 bases between. CDR1 is MGHRA, CDR2 YSYEKL, per germline. CDR3 protein: CASSQDSGNTEAFF. CDR3 coding DNA: TGCGCCAGCAGCCAAGATTCAGGGAACACTGAAGCTTTCTTT.

The table lists this clonotype with a few counts. The chain uses TRBV5-3 and TRBJ1-1; 7 bases are a match to TRBD1. TRBV5-3 is sorted into the ORF group, with uncertain function. CDR3 length: 13 residues. The trim removed 8 bases at V and 6 bases at J, leaving 10 bases unmatched. CDR3 sequence: CASSPRGYSEAFF. CDR3 nucleotides: TGTGCCAGCAGCCCCAGGGGGTACTCTGAAGCTTTCTTT.

This clonotype was picked up a small number of times. The chain joins TRBV27 to TRBJ1-2; D is undetermined. CDR3 size: 13 residues. The ends were cut back, 6 bases at V and 5 bases at J, with 13 bases in the middle. Germline assignment: CDR1 MNHEY and CDR2 SMNVEV (reference sequence). CDR3 sequence (DNA): TGTGCCAGCAGCCTGACTGCGGGGTATGGCTACACCTTC. It codes for CASSLTAGYGYTF.

This clonotype has a count of ten or more. This chain connects TRBV7-2 to TRBJ1-1; 7 bases are shared with TRBD1. The J segment lost 1 base and the V segment lost 1 base, leaving 3 bases of the junction unmatched. CDR1 and CDR2 from the germline V gene are SGHTA and FQGNSA. The CDR3 is made up of 15 amino acids. CDR3 sequence (DNA): TGTGCCAGCAGCTTAGAGGGACAGAGGAACACTGAAGCTTTCTTT. Encoded protein: CASSLEGQRNTEAFF. The full variable domain, rest sourced from reference TRBV7-2 and TRBJ1-1, is GAGVSQSPSNKVTEKGKDVELRCDPISGHTALYWYRQSLGQGLEFLIYFQGNSAPDKSGLPSDRFSAERTGGSVSTLTIQRTQQEDSAVYLCASSLEGQRNTEAFFGQGTRLTVV.

The chain combines TRBV6-2 or TRBV6-3 with TRBJ2-7, with D perhaps TRBD1 or TRBD2 (5 bases each). Trimming pared 4 bases from V and 4 bases from J, leaving 14 bases between. Germline V lookup: CDR1 MNHEY, CDR2 SVGEGT. The CDR3 sequence is 14 residues long. This CDR3 is CASSLFRGLYEQYF. The CDR3 bases are TGTGCCAGCAGTTTGTTCCGGGGCTTATACGAGCAGTACTTC.

In this sample, this clonotype turned up once. The chain combines TRBV7-6 with TRBJ2-5, with TRBD1 matching 9 bases. J gave up 5 bases and V 3 bases, and 10 bases lay outside the gene matches. The CDR3 is 16 amino acids. Germline V gene sequence: CDR1 SGHVS, CDR2 FNYEAQ. The CDR3 here is CASSLAGTGQGETQYF. The CDR3 DNA reads as TGTGCCAGCAGCTTGGCCGGGACAGGGCAGGGGGAGACCCAGTACTTC.

This clonotype was observed a handful of times. The rearrangement uses TRBV3-1 and TRBJ2-7, with a tentative D call TRBD2 (6 bases). Between the trimmed V and J ends, which lost 3 bases and 3 bases, there was a span of 12 bases. The germline CDR1 and CDR2 sequences are LGHDT and YNNKEL (reference sequence). This CDR3 region has 14 residues. DNA for the CDR3: TGTGCCAGCAGCCATACCGACGGGAGCTACGAGCAGTACTTC. Its translation is CASSHTDGSYEQYF.

The chain has TRBV3-1 and TRBJ1-2, with D maybe TRBD1 (5 bases). The length of the CDR3 is 13 residues. V dropped 1 base and J dropped 6 bases, with 9 bases sitting between them. CDR1 and CDR2 from the germline V gene are LGHDT and YNNKEL (reference sequence). CDR3: CASSQAAGNGYTF. The CDR3 DNA is TGTGCCAGCAGCCAAGCCGCAGGGAATGGCTACACCTTC.

This clonotype was observed a handful of times. CDR3 DNA sequence: TGTGCCAGCAGCGCCGGACTAGCGGGGGGGCTCCTCCAAGAGACCCAGTACTTC. Its protein is CASSAGLAGGLLQETQYF. This chain links TRBV7-9 with TRBJ2-5, with 15 bases fitting TRBD2. The CDR3 has 18 amino acids. Germline values: CDR1 SEHNR, CDR2 FQNEAQ (reference sequence). Trimming took 5 bases from V and 1 from J; bases not matched to a gene: 8.

This clonotype has more than one count but fewer than ten. The chain has TRBV6-1 and TRBJ2-1; 8 bases are a match to TRBD1. V gave up 8 bases and J gave up 2 bases; unmatched junction bases: 2. The CDR3 runs to 13 residues. The germline gives CDR1 MNHNS, CDR2 SASEGT. The CDR3 nucleotides are TGTGCCAGCGGACAGGGACCCTACAATGAGCAGTTCTTC. This gives the protein CASGQGPYNEQFF.

This clonotype was counted between two and nine times. The rearrangement uses TRBV12-3 or TRBV12-4 and TRBJ2-1, with TRBD1 matching over 7 bases. J gave up 5 bases and V 5 bases, and 18 bases lay outside the gene matches. The CDR3 is 18 residues long. CDR3 region: CASSADRALVLGHNEQFF. For the CDR3, the DNA is TGTGCCAGCAGTGCTGACAGGGCCCTTGTCTTGGGGCACAATGAGCAGTTCTTC.

The genes are TRBV24-1 and TRBJ1-2, with D unresolved. With 5 bases removed from V and 7 bases from J, the gap between germline ends came to 10 bases. Germline V gene sequence: CDR1 KGHDR, CDR2 SFDVKD. The CDR3 runs 12 residues. The CDR3 protein is CATSGPGRGYTF. For the CDR3, the DNA is TGTGCCACCAGTGGACCAGGACGTGGCTACACCTTC.

The sample holds many counts of this clonotype. The chain is built from TRBV7-2 and TRBJ2-1, with 15 bases matching TRBD2. In germline, CDR1 is SGHTA, CDR2 FQGNSA. CDR3 length equals 17 residues. V lost 5 bases to trimming and J lost 5 bases; unmatched junction nucleotides: 7. The CDR3, as DNA: TGTGCCAGCAGCCCTTGGACTAGCGGGGGGGCCCACAATGAGCAGTTCTTC. Encoded protein: CASSPWTSGGAHNEQFF.

At least ten counts were recorded for this clonotype. This chain uses TRBV7-2 with TRBJ2-3; D unresolved. The V gene lost 1 base and the J gene lost 4 bases, with 6 bases spanning the gap. The CDR3 loop spans 13 amino acids. Germline CDR1 is SGHTA and CDR2 is FQGNSA. CDR3 DNA sequence: TGTGCCAGCAGCTTAGAAGGGTCAGATACGCAGTATTTT. This encodes CASSLEGSDTQYF.

The chain recombines TRBV18 with TRBJ2-5; no clear D. V lost 3 bases, J lost 1 base, and 6 bases lay in between. CDR3 length equals 13 residues. CDR1 and CDR2 (germline): KGHSH, LQKENI. The CDR3 sequence: CASSPSSQETQYF. The CDR3 bases are TGTGCCAGCTCACCGTCCAGCCAAGAGACCCAGTACTTC.

The CDR3 coding sequence is TGTGCCAGCCAAGAGGGGACTGGCAATCAGCCCCAGCATTTT. Its protein product is CASQEGTGNQPQHF. V gene TRBV28 combines with J gene TRBJ1-5; D is possibly TRBD1 (5 bases). CDR3 size: 14 residues. The V gene's germline CDR1 is MDHEN and CDR2 SYDVKM. V shed 8 bases and J shed 2 bases, with 13 bases lying between them.

The chain's CDR3 is CASSPSDDSYEQYF. CDR3 DNA sequence: TGTGCCAGCTCACCGTCCGACGACTCCTACGAGCAGTACTTC. J is TRBJ2-7 and V is TRBV18; D uncertain. In germline, CDR1 is KGHSH, CDR2 LQKENI. This CDR3 is built from 14 residues. Trimming cost V 3 bases and J 0 bases, with 9 bases left between them.

This clonotype has at least ten counts. The chain links TRBV6-6 to TRBJ1-1; D gene ambiguous. Trimming cost V 5 bases and J 5 bases, with 12 bases left between them. Germline loops: CDR1 MNHNY, CDR2 SVGAGI (reference sequence). The CDR3 runs 13 residues. CDR3 coding DNA: TGTGCCAGCAGTCGACCGGAGTGGACTGAAGCTTTCTTT. This translates into CASSRPEWTEAFF.

This clonotype was observed at least ten times. The chain employs TRBV7-2 and TRBJ2-3; D ambiguous. This CDR3 contains 14 residues. CDR1 is SGHTA and CDR2 is FQGNSA in the germline V gene. Trimming removed 6 bases at V and 4 bases at J, with 14 bases between. CDR3 region: CASRKRPWADTQYF. The CDR3 nucleotides are TGTGCCAGCAGAAAGAGGCCTTGGGCAGATACGCAGTATTTT.

This clonotype was detected only a few times. The CDR3 DNA follows: TGCAGTGCTAGTGACTCGTCGAGGGACAAGGGCTCACCCCTCCACTTT. Translating it yields CSASDSSRDKGSPLHF. The chain links TRBV20-1 to TRBJ1-6, with D possibly being TRBD1 (6 bases). From germline, CDR1 is DFQATT and CDR2 SNEGSKA (reference sequence). V lost 3 bases and J 10 bases, leaving 22 bases between the germline ends. This CDR3 region has 16 residues.

The chain carries TRBV3-1 and TRBJ1-5; a possible D gene is TRBD1 (6 bases). V shed 5 bases and J shed 9 bases, with 17 bases lying between them. The germline gives CDR1 LGHDT, CDR2 YNNKEL (reference sequence). CDR3 length: 14 residues. The CDR3 spells CASSGLNTGTPQHF. CDR3 nucleotide sequence: TGTGCCAGCAGCGGATTAAATACAGGGACGCCCCAGCATTTT.

A few counts support this clonotype. The CDR3 bases are TGTGCCAGCAGTGAAAGCCCCTCCTACGAGCAGTACTTC. Amino acids: CASSESPSYEQYF. The chain joins TRBV25-1 to TRBJ2-7; D unresolved. The CDR3 loop spans 13 amino acids. The germline gives CDR1 MGHDK, CDR2 SYGVNS. V was clipped by 2 bases and J by 0 bases, with 5 bases between them.

This clonotype showed up many times. The chain joins TRBV7-2 to TRBJ2-6, with D hard to call. The CDR3 is 14 residues long. Germline V gives CDR1 SGHTA, CDR2 FQGNSA. V was cut by 4 bases and J by 4 bases, with 8 bases left in between. The CDR3 reads CASSSASGANVLTF. CDR3 nucleotide sequence: TGTGCCAGCAGCTCCGCTTCGGGGGCCAACGTCCTGACTTTC.

With regard to this clonotype: Since a much larger clone is just one base distant, this may be a read error. The rearrangement joins TRBV28 to TRBJ2-7; TRBD1 is a possible D gene (6 bases). V was cut by 3 bases and J by 9 bases, with 18 bases left in between. Germline V gives CDR1 MDHEN, CDR2 SYDVKM. There are 14 residues in the CDR3. This chain's CDR3 is CASSFGGRVDVQYF. The CDR3 nucleotides read TGTGCCAGCAGTTTTGGGGGCAGGGTCGACGTGCAGTACTTC.

V gene TRBV7-2 combines with J gene TRBJ2-7; possible D gene TRBD2, 6 bases. The V end lost 5 bases, the J end lost 3 bases, and 17 bases lay between the germline ends. In germline, CDR1 is SGHTA, CDR2 FQGNSA. This CDR3 has 15 residues. The CDR3 reads CASSITPGDFYEQYF. The CDR3 nucleotides read TGTGCCAGCAGCATTACCCCCGGGGACTTCTACGAGCAGTACTTC.